This T cell receptor (beta chain) was identified in a study of T cells in Graves' hyperthyroidism and ophthalmopathy. When ophthalmopathy did not progress within 18 months, Graves' hyperthyroidism was considered stable. This clonotype was detected many times. Trimming removed 6 bases at V and 4 bases at J, with 15 bases between. This CDR3 has 14 residues. Amplified TCR beta CDR3 regions came from RNA transcripts. HTBI primers drove first-round RT-PCR of the TCR CDR3. TCRdb ran MiXCR on the multiplex PCR reads and lists one entry per CDR3 protein. This table has roughly 510,000 distinct CDR3 sequences, less than 25% appearing once.

Sample: blood. The sequence came from a man aged 18 to 29 with Graves' hyperthyroidism. The genes are TRBV6-7 and TRBJ1-1; D possibly corresponds to TRBD1 (6 bases). TRBV6-7 is an open reading frame whose function is uncertain. DNA for the CDR3: TGTGCCAGCAGACAACAGGGTGCATCCACTGAAGCTTTCTTT. It translates to CASRQQGASTEAFF.